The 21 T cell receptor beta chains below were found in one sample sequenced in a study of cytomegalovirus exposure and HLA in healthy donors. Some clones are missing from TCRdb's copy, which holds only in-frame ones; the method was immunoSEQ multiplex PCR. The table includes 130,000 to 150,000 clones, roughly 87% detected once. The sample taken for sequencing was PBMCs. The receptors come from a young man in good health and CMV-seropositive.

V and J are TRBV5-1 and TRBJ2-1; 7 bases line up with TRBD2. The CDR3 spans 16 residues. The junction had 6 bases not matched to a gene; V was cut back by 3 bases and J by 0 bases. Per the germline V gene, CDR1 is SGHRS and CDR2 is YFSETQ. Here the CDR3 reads CASSSSGGSSYNEQFF. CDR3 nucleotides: TGCGCCAGCAGCTCGTCGGGGGGAAGCTCCTACAATGAGCAGTTCTTC.

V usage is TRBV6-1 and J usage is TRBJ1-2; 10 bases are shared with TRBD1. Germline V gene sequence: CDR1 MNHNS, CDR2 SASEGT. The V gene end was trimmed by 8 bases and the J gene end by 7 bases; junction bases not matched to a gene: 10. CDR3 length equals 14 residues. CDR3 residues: CASGRQGAEGGYTF. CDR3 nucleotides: TGTGCCAGCGGAAGACAGGGGGCTGAGGGTGGCTACACCTTC.

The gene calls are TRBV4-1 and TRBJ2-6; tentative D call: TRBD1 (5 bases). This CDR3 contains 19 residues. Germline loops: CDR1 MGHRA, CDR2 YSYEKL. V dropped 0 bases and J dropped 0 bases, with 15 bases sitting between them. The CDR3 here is CASSQDRNRPYSGANVLTF. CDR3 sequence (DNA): TGCGCCAGCAGCCAAGATCGGAACAGGCCCTACTCTGGGGCCAACGTCCTGACTTTC.

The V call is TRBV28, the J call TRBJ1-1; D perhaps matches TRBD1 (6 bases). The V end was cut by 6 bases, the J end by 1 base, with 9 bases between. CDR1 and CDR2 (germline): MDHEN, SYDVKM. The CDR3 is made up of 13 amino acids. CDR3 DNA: TGTGCCAGCAGAGGGGGGGCGAACACTGAAGCTTTCTTT. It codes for CASRGGANTEAFF.

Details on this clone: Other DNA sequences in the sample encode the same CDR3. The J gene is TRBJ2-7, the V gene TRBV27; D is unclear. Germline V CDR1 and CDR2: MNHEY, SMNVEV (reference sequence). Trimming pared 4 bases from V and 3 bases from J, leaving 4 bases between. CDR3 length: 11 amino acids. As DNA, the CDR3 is TGTGCCAGCAGTTCAGGCTACGAGCAGTACTTC. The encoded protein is CASSSGYEQYF.

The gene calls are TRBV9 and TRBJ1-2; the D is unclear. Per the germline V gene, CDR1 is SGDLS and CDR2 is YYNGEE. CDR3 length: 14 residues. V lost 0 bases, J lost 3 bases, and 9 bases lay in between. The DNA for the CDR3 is TGTGCCAGCAGCGTAGGTACGGGAGACTATGGCTACACCTTC. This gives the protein CASSVGTGDYGYTF.

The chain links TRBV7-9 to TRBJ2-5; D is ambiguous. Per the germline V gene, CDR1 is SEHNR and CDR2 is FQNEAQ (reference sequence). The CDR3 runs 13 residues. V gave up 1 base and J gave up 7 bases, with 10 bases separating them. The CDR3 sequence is CASSLEHPGTQYF. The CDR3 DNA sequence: TGTGCCAGCAGCTTAGAACACCCTGGGACCCAGTACTTC.

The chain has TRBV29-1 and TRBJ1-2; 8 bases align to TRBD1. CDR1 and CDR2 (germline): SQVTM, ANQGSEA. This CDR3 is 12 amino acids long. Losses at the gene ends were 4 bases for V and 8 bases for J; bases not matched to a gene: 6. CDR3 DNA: TGCAGCGTTGGAGGACAGGGCGAGGGCTACACCTTC. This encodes CSVGGQGEGYTF.

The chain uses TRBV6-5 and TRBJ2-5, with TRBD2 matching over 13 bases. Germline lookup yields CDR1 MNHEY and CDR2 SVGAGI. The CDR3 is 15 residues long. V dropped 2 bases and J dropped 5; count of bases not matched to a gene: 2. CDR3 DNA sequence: TGTGCCAGCAGTTACCCGACTAGCGGGGGGGAGACCCAGTACTTC. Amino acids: CASSYPTSGGETQYF.

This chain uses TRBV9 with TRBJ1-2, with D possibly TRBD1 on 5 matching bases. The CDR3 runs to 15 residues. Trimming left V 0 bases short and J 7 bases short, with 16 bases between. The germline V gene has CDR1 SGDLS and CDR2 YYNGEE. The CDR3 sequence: CASSVVAGNVGGYTF. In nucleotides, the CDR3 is TGTGCCAGCAGCGTAGTAGCAGGGAATGTCGGTGGCTACACCTTC.

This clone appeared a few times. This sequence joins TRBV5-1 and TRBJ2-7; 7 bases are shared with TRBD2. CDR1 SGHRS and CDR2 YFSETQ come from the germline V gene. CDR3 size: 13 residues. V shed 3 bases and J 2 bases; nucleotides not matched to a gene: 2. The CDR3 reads CASSSGLTYEQYF. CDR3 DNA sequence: TGCGCCAGCAGCTCGGGACTAACCTACGAGCAGTACTTC.

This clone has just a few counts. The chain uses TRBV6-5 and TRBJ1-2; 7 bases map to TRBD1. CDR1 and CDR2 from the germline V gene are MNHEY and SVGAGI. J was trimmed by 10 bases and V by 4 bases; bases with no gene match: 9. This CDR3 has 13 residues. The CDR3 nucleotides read TGTGCCAGCAGTTTAACAGGGGTTAGCGACTACACCTTC. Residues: CASSLTGVSDYTF.

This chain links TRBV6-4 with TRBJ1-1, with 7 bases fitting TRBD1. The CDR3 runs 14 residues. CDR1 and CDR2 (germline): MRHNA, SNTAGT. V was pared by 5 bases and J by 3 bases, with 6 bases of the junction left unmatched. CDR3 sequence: CASSRQGGDTEAFF. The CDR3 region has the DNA TGTGCCAGCAGTCGACAGGGCGGCGACACTGAAGCTTTCTTT.

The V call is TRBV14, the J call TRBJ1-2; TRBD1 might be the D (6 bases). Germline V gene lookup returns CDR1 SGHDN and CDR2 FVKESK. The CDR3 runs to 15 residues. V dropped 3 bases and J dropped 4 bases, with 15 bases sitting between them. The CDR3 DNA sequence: TGTGCCAGCAGCCAGACCCGGACAGCCCCCTATGGCTACACCTTC. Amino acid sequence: CASSQTRTAPYGYTF.

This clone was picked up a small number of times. The CDR3 here is CASSSSRDSYGYTF. The CDR3 DNA is TGTGCCAGCAGCTCTTCTAGGGACAGCTATGGCTACACCTTC. The chain recombines TRBV7-9 with TRBJ1-2; 7 bases line up with TRBD1. In germline, CDR1 is SEHNR, CDR2 FQNEAQ (reference sequence). The CDR3 runs to 14 residues. After removal of 4 bases from V and 4 bases from J, the junction contained 6 bases not matched to a gene.

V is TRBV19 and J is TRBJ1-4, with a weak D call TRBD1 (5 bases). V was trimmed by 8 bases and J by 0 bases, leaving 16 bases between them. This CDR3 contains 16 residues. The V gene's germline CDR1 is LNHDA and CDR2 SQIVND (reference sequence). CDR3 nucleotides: TGTGCCAGTGGGGGGAGTAAACTTGCAACTAATGAAAAACTGTTTTTT. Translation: CASGGSKLATNEKLFF.

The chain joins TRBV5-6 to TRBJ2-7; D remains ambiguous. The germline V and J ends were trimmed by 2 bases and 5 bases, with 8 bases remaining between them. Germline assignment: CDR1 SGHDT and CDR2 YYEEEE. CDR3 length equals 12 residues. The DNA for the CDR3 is TGTGCCAGCAGCTTAGTAGGAGACGAGCAGTACTTC. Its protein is CASSLVGDEQYF.

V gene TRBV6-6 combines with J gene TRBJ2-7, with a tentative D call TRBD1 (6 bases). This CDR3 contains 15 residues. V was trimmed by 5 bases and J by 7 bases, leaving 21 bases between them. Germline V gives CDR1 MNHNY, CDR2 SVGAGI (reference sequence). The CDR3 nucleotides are TGTGCCAGCAGTCCCCGAAACTACAGGGCCCAGGAGCAGTACTTC. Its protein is CASSPRNYRAQEQYF.

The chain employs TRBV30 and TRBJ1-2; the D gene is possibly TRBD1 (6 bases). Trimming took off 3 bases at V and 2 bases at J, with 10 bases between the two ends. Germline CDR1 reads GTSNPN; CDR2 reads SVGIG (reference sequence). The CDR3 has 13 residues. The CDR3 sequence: CAWREDSNYGYTF. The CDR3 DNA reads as TGTGCCTGGAGGGAGGACAGCAACTATGGCTACACCTTC.

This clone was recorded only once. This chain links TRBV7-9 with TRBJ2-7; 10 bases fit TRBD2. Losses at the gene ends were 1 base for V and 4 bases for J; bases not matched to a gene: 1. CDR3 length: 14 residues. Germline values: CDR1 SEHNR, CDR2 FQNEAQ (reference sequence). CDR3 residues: CASSLVAGGYEQYF. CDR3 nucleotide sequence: TGTGCCAGCAGCTTAGTAGCGGGAGGATACGAGCAGTACTTC.

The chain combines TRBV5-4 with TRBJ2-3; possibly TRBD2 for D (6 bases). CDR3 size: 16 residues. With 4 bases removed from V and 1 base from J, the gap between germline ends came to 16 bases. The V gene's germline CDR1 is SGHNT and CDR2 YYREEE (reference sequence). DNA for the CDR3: TGTGCCAGCAGCCCCTGGGGGGTAGGGGGCACAGATACGCAGTATTTT. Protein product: CASSPWGVGGTDTQYF.